What follows are 23 T cell receptor beta chains derived from one specimen sequenced in a study of early T cells in non-severe SARS-CoV-2 infection. Each CDR3 protein gets one entry after TCRdb re-called the 5' RACE reads with MiXCR. The table shows approximately 28,000 distinct CDR3 sequences, with 5.5% to 7.5% occurring only once. The sample in question was whole blood, obtained at baseline. The receptors stem from an adult who was a healthcare worker with PCR-confirmed SARS-CoV-2 infection or an uninfected control (not recorded which).

Note on this clonotype: A clone one base away is much larger, so this may be a read error. The chain carries TRBV5-4 and TRBJ2-2; perhaps TRBD1 as D (6 bases). The germline V gene encodes CDR1 SGHNT and CDR2 YYREEE (reference sequence). This CDR3 contains 13 residues. CDR3 in amino acids: CASSLDRVGELIF. As DNA, the CDR3 is TGTGCCAGCAGCTTGGACAGGGTTGGGGAGCTGATTTTT.

This clonotype was seen ten or more times. The CDR3: CASSLARGGDRLPYSNQPQHF. The CDR3, as DNA: TGTGCCAGCAGCTTAGCCCGAGGAGGGGACAGGCTCCCTTATAGCAATCAGCCCCAGCATTTT. The chain carries TRBV7-2 and TRBJ1-5, with TRBD1 matching over 8 bases. The CDR3 is 21 amino acids. The trim removed 0 bases at V and 0 bases at J, leaving 16 bases unmatched. Germline CDR1 reads SGHTA; CDR2 reads FQGNSA.

This clonotype was observed at least ten times. The chain has TRBV5-5 and TRBJ1-1; unclear D gene. This CDR3 comprises 16 residues. Trimming removed 0 bases at V and 4 bases at J, with 16 bases between. Germline-derived CDR1 and CDR2 are SGHKS and YYEKEE (reference sequence). CDR3 DNA sequence: TGTGCCAGCAGCTTGGGGGCACCCCGGGAGGGCACTGAAGCTTTCTTT. Encoded protein: CASSLGAPREGTEAFF.

This clonotype was counted ten times or more. The rearrangement links TRBV20-1 to TRBJ1-1; D is perhaps TRBD1 (5 bases). Germline CDR1 reads DFQATT; CDR2 reads SNEGSKA (reference sequence). V shed 1 base and J shed 7 bases, with 10 bases lying between them. This CDR3 contains 12 residues. The CDR3 reads CSARVRRGEAFF. The DNA of the CDR3 is TGCAGTGCTAGAGTGCGGAGGGGTGAAGCTTTCTTT.

This clonotype was counted between two and nine times. The rearrangement links TRBV7-6 to TRBJ1-1, with D unresolved. The CDR3 totals 16 residues. The V and J ends lost 5 bases and 5 bases respectively, with 21 bases between them. The V gene's germline CDR1 is SGHVS and CDR2 FNYEAQ. CDR3 sequence (DNA): TGTGCCAGCAGCCATTTTTCGGGTTTCCGGCGGACTGAAGCTTTCTTT. It translates to CASSHFSGFRRTEAFF.

The table lists this clonotype with many counts. The genes are TRBV20-1 and TRBJ2-1, with D perhaps assigned TRBD1 or TRBD2 (6 bases each). The CDR3 is 13 residues long. V lost 5 bases to trimming and J lost 5 bases, with 13 bases between them. The V gene's germline CDR1 is DFQATT and CDR2 SNEGSKA (reference sequence). CDR3 DNA: TGCAGTGCTCGGGGGACATCTCACAATGAGCAGTTCTTC. It yields the protein CSARGTSHNEQFF.

This clonotype came up many times. The genes are TRBV12-3 or TRBV12-4 and TRBJ2-1; D remains unclear. V was clipped by 0 bases and J by 8 bases, with 11 bases between them. This CDR3 is built from 14 residues. CDR3 residues: CASSLASGSYEQFF. The CDR3 region has the DNA TGTGCCAGCAGTTTAGCGTCCGGGTCGTATGAGCAGTTCTTC.

This clonotype occurred many times. The V and J genes are TRBV7-2 and TRBJ1-2, with D possibly TRBD1 on 5 matching bases. The V gene's germline CDR1 is SGHTA and CDR2 FQGNSA. The germline V and J ends were trimmed by 4 bases and 4 bases, with 16 bases remaining between them. The CDR3 is 15 amino acids. The CDR3 sequence: CASSSLGVSSYGYTF. As DNA, the CDR3 is TGTGCCAGCAGCTCCCTGGGGGTCAGCTCCTATGGCTACACCTTC.

Many counts were recorded for this clonotype. This chain joins TRBV27 and TRBJ2-1; D not resolved. The CDR3 sequence is 12 residues long. Per the germline V gene, CDR1 is MNHEY and CDR2 is SMNVEV (reference sequence). The V end was cut by 1 base, the J end by 6 bases, with 4 bases between. CDR3 nucleotides: TGTGCCAGCAGTTTATACGGCAATGAGCAGTTCTTC. This gives the protein CASSLYGNEQFF.

By its share, this clonotype is medium-sized. J is TRBJ2-1 and V is TRBV6-5; 12 bases match TRBD2. CDR3 size: 15 residues. V gave up 5 bases and J gave up 5 bases; unmatched junction bases: 4. CDR1 and CDR2 from the germline V gene are MNHEY and SVGAGI. CDR3: CASSHGLAGNNEQFF. The CDR3 DNA reads TGTGCCAGCAGTCACGGACTAGCGGGAAACAATGAGCAGTTCTTC.

This clonotype has only a few counts. The chain has TRBV2 and TRBJ2-6; unclear D gene. CDR1 and CDR2 (germline): SNHLY, FYNNEI. Deletions cut 7 bases from V and 0 bases from J, with 7 bases between. The CDR3 has 14 residues. The CDR3 DNA reads TGTGCCAGCACCCGAGACTCTGGGGCCAACGTCCTGACTTTC. Encoded protein: CASTRDSGANVLTF.

This clonotype has at least ten counts. CDR3 amino acids: CSAVEVLAGYHEQYF. For the CDR3, the DNA is TGCAGTGCTGTTGAGGTGCTAGCGGGATACCACGAGCAGTACTTC. The chain carries TRBV20-1 and TRBJ2-7; 9 bases line up with TRBD2. In germline, CDR1 is DFQATT, CDR2 SNEGSKA (reference sequence). The CDR3 length is 15 residues. Trimming cost V 5 bases and J 5 bases; bases outside gene matches: 13.

In its sample, this clonotype was seen a few times. This chain uses TRBV7-3 with TRBJ2-3; 8 bases align to TRBD2. V gave up 0 bases and J gave up 5 bases; unmatched junction bases: 4. Germline CDR1 and CDR2: SGHTA and FQGTGA. CDR3 length: 15 residues. CDR3 sequence reads: CASSLTSGEGDTQYF. As DNA, the CDR3 is TGTGCCAGCAGCTTAACTAGCGGGGAGGGAGATACGCAGTATTTT.

The table lists this clonotype with many counts. The J gene is TRBJ1-6, the V gene TRBV7-8, with 9 bases aligning to TRBD1. The germline V gene has CDR1 SGHVS and CDR2 FQNEAQ. Trimming took 5 bases from V and 10 from J; bases not matched to a gene: 15. CDR3 length: 17 residues. This CDR3 reads CASSGAGTGFLWSPLHF. As DNA, the CDR3 is TGTGCCAGCAGCGGAGCCGGGACAGGGTTTTTGTGGTCACCCCTCCACTTT.

In its sample, this clonotype was seen many times. This chain joins TRBV19 and TRBJ2-1, with 15 nucleotides matching TRBD2. V trimming: 6 bases; J trimming: 8 bases; junction bases outside the gene matches: 5. Germline CDR1 is LNHDA and CDR2 is SQIVND (reference sequence). The CDR3 covers 15 residues. The CDR3 bases are TGTGCCAGTAGCAGGGGACTAGCGGGAGGCTATGAGCAGTTCTTC. This encodes CASSRGLAGGYEQFF.

This clonotype was detected only once. A read error is possible here, since a much larger clone lies one base away. J is TRBJ2-7 and V is TRBV18; D possibly corresponds to TRBD2 (5 bases). The germline V gene encodes CDR1 KGHSH and CDR2 LQKENI. The CDR3 is made up of 13 amino acids. Here the CDR3 reads CASSPIGDYEQHF. CDR3 DNA sequence: TGTGCCAGCTCCCCAATTGGAGACTACGAGCAGCACTTC.

This clonotype has only a few counts. The genes are TRBV19 and TRBJ2-3; TRBD2 is a possible D gene (7 bases). V was shortened by 5 bases and J by 2 bases, with 17 bases between the two germline ends. Germline V lookup: CDR1 LNHDA, CDR2 SQIVND (reference sequence). The CDR3 extends over 16 amino acids. The CDR3 sequence: CASSSPPAGHTDTQYF. DNA for the CDR3: TGTGCCAGTAGTTCCCCCCCAGCGGGACACACAGATACGCAGTATTTT.

This clonotype was observed many times. The rearrangement links TRBV20-1 to TRBJ2-3; D is undetermined. V gave up 0 bases and J gave up 1 base, with 11 bases separating them. The CDR3 contains 15 residues. Germline V gene lookup returns CDR1 DFQATT and CDR2 SNEGSKA (reference sequence). CDR3 sequence reads: CSARDPSRGTDTQYF. The CDR3 DNA sequence: TGCAGTGCTAGAGATCCATCTAGAGGCACAGATACGCAGTATTTT.

There are many counts of this clonotype. The rearrangement joins TRBV12-3 or TRBV12-4 to TRBJ1-5; a possible D gene is TRBD1 (6 bases). This CDR3 contains 15 residues. V was clipped by 2 bases and J by 2 bases, with 10 bases between them. For the CDR3, the DNA is TGTGCCAGCAGTTTAACAGGGAGTCGCAATCAGCCCCAGCATTTT. This encodes CASSLTGSRNQPQHF.

This clonotype showed up many times. The chain has TRBV14 and TRBJ1-1; D remains unclear. V lost 4 bases and J 11 bases, leaving 17 bases between the germline ends. Germline CDR1 SGHDN, CDR2 FVKESK. The CDR3 sequence is 13 residues long. CDR3 in DNA: TGTGCCAGCAGCCGCTGGCCCCGGGAAAGGGCTTTCTTT. Translated, it gives CASSRWPRERAFF.

In this sample, this clonotype turned up many times. The chain employs TRBV6-5 and TRBJ2-5, with 10 bases lining up with TRBD2. The length of the CDR3 is 16 residues. Per the germline V gene, CDR1 is MNHEY and CDR2 is SVGAGI. V lost 3 bases and J lost 4; bases outside the gene matches: 8. The CDR3 bases are TGTGCCAGCAGTTATTCCGTAAGCGGGGGGGCAGAGACCCAGTACTTC. Amino acids: CASSYSVSGGAETQYF.

This clonotype appeared many times. J is TRBJ2-1 and V is TRBV20-1; 12 nucleotides match TRBD2. In germline, CDR1 is DFQATT, CDR2 SNEGSKA (reference sequence). CDR3 length: 14 amino acids. V lost 5 bases and J lost 5; bases outside the gene matches: 4. CDR3 sequence (DNA): TGCAGTGCTGTGGGACTAGCGGGCAACAATGAGCAGTTCTTC. Translated, it gives CSAVGLAGNNEQFF.

This clonotype was seen only a few times. The chain employs TRBV6-2 or TRBV6-3 and TRBJ2-1, with 11 bases fitting TRBD2. The CDR3 has 14 amino acids. The germline V gene encodes CDR1 MNHEY and CDR2 SVGEGT. Trimming removed 6 bases from V and 7 bases from J; junction bases left unmatched: 5. As DNA, the CDR3 is TGTGCCAGCAGGGCTAGCGGGGGGATGAATGAGCAGTTCTTC. This sequence encodes CASRASGGMNEQFF.